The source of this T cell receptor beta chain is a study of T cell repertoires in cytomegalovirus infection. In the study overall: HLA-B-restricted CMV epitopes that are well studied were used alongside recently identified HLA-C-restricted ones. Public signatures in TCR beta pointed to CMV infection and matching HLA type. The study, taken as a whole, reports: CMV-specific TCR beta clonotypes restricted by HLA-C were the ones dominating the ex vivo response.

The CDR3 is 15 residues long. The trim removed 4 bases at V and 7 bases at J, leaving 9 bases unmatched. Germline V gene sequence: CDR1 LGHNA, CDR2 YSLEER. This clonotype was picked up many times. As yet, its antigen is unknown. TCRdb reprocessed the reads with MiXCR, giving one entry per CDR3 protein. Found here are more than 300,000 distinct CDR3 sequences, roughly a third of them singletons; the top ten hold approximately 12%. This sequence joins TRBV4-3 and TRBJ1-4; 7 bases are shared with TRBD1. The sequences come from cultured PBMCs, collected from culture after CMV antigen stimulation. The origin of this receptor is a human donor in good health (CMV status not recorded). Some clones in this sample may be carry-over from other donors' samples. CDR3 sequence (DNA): TGCGCCAGCAGCCCATCGACAGGGAAGGTTGAAAAACTGTTTTTT. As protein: CASSPSTGKVEKLFF.